This T cell receptor (beta chain) was captured in a study of vaccination and CD4 T cells after COVID-19. Study overall: Ranging from 14 to 241, the interval between dose two and post-vaccine sampling had a median of about 76 days.

Sample time point: late sampling 161 to 241 days after vaccination in three convalescent patients. Treatment given: approximately nine-day PBMC culture with coronavirus spike peptide pools or control peptides (ViraFEST assay). The positive PCR dates, which preceded the US Alpha, Beta and Delta variants, fell between March and December 2020. Sequenced with the Oncomine TCR Beta short-read assay was DNA taken from cultured CD4+ T cells. Genomic DNA was isolated from CD4+ T cells that had been cultured. TCRdb reanalysed the PCR reads using MiXCR and keeps one entry per CDR3 protein. The sample lists about 23,000 distinct CDR3 sequences, under 40% seen once, with 8.6% in the top ten. Regarding this clonotype: Its specificity is unknown.

CDR3 length: 15 residues. Germline trimming cut 1 base from V and 3 bases from J; bases unmatched to any gene: 6. CDR1 SEHNR and CDR2 FQNEAQ come from the germline V gene (reference sequence). The J gene is TRBJ2-7, the V gene TRBV7-9; TRBD2 matches at 7 bases. The sequencing used CD4+ T cells from blood, cultured in vitro, collected about 7 months after SARS-CoV-2 vaccination. The TCR sequence derives from a human donor who had recovered from COVID-19. DNA for the CDR3: TGTGCCAGCAGCTTAGGTCCGGGACTAAACTACGAGCAGTACTTC. Residues: CASSLGPGLNYEQYF.